The next 21 T cell receptor beta chains were all read from a single sample in a study of identical twins (dated by TCRdb to 2016 to 2018). Library construction relied on 5' RACE. Sequenced using an Illumina HiSeq 2000. TCRdb redid the processing of the public reads, applying fastp at Q25 and MiXCR, and retained in-frame beta chains. Here each entry gathers all rows of one CDR3 protein and keeps the most common genes and DNA. The sample table lists a few hundred thousand distinct CDR3 sequences, 20% to 30% of them with a count of one. The ten largest clones represent about 2.7% of the sample. The same data also contributed to another study, on T cells expressing NK-cell markers.

Sequencing used CD4+ T cells sorted from blood. All receptors come from a woman aged 18-29 years in good health.

V and J are TRBV20-1 and TRBJ2-3, with D maybe TRBD2 (6 bases). V lost 4 bases and J lost 6, with 17 bases in between. The length of the CDR3 is 14 residues. CDR1 is DFQATT, CDR2 SNEGSKA, per germline (reference sequence). The CDR3 loop reads CSATDPGGSDTQYF. CDR3 nucleotides: TGCAGTGCTACAGATCCCGGAGGGAGCGATACGCAGTATTTT.

This clonotype was seen a handful of times. The J gene is TRBJ2-5, the V gene TRBV6-5; 9 nucleotides agree with TRBD1. The junction had 4 bases not matched to a gene; V was cut back by 4 bases and J by 4 bases. CDR3 length: 14 amino acids. The V gene's germline CDR1 is MNHEY and CDR2 SVGAGI. CDR3 sequence (DNA): TGTGCCAGCAGTTTTACAGGGGGCGGAGAGACCCAGTACTTC. It is translated as CASSFTGGGETQYF.

Many counts were recorded for this clonotype. CDR3 DNA sequence: TGCAGTGCTAGAGGCCGACTAGCGGGAGGGCGTGAGACCCAGTACTTC. It codes for CSARGRLAGGRETQYF. The chain employs TRBV20-1 and TRBJ2-5, with 14 bases fitting TRBD2. The V gene end was trimmed by 1 base and the J gene end by 5 bases; junction bases not matched to a gene: 6. Germline lookup yields CDR1 DFQATT and CDR2 SNEGSKA (reference sequence). This CDR3 contains 16 residues.

The CDR3 nucleotides are TGCAGCGTCGCAACTCTAGCGGGAGGGACTTACAATGAGCAGTTCTTC. It codes for CSVATLAGGTYNEQFF. The chain uses TRBV29-1 and TRBJ2-1; 12 bases are a match to TRBD2. Germline CDR1 and CDR2: SQVTM and ANQGSEA. The CDR3 runs to 16 residues. V gave up 6 bases and J gave up 4 bases; unmatched junction bases: 10.

The chain carries TRBV14 and TRBJ2-5; 7 bases fit TRBD2. Germline V gene sequence: CDR1 SGHDN, CDR2 FVKESK. The CDR3 is 12 residues long. V shed 0 bases, J shed 9 bases, and the junction held 1 base outside the gene matches. The CDR3, as DNA: TGTGCCAGCAGCCAAGATGCGGGAGCCCAGTACTTC. It codes for CASSQDAGAQYF.

The chain couples TRBV7-9 to TRBJ1-2, with 8 nucleotides matching TRBD1. Germline-derived CDR1 and CDR2 are SEHNR and FQNEAQ (reference sequence). The J segment lost 8 bases and the V segment lost 8 bases, leaving 7 bases of the junction unmatched. The CDR3 loop spans 12 amino acids. CDR3 DNA sequence: TGTGCCAGCGCCCAGGGGGCTGGGGGCTACACCTTC. Amino acids: CASAQGAGGYTF.

This clonotype was detected a few times. The chain carries TRBV14 and TRBJ2-1; D remains ambiguous. The V gene lost 1 base and the J gene lost 3 bases, with 4 bases spanning the gap. The CDR3 runs to 13 residues. Per germline, CDR1 SGHDN and CDR2 FVKESK. The CDR3 DNA reads TGTGCCAGCAGCCAAGGTGTCTACAATGAGCAGTTCTTC. It is translated as CASSQGVYNEQFF.

This clonotype was found a few times. This rearrangement joins TRBV12-5 to TRBJ2-5, with 10 bases aligning to TRBD1. V lost 1 base, J lost 4 bases, and 3 bases stayed unmatched. CDR1 and CDR2 from the germline V gene are LGHNT and FRNRAP. The CDR3 totals 15 residues. The CDR3 protein is CASGLGTGGGETQYF. CDR3 nucleotide sequence: TGTGCTAGTGGTTTGGGGACAGGGGGGGGAGAGACCCAGTACTTC.

This clonotype was detected only a few times. This chain joins TRBV20-1 and TRBJ1-2; D remains unclear. V was trimmed by 0 bases and J by 7 bases, leaving 9 bases between them. CDR1 and CDR2 from the germline V gene are DFQATT and SNEGSKA (reference sequence). The CDR3 totals 12 residues. DNA of the CDR3: TGCAGTGCTAGAGATCAGGTCGGTGGCTACACCTTC. This translates into CSARDQVGGYTF.

This clonotype was detected only a few times. This rearrangement joins TRBV12-3 or TRBV12-4 to TRBJ2-1; 8 bases align to TRBD2. The V gene end was trimmed by 6 bases and the J gene end by 4 bases; junction bases not matched to a gene: 5. This CDR3 region has 14 residues. CDR3 sequence: CASRGTRGYNEQFF. In DNA form, the CDR3 reads TGTGCCAGCAGGGGGACTAGAGGGTACAATGAGCAGTTCTTC.

This clonotype was counted once. V is TRBV12-3 or TRBV12-4 and J is TRBJ1-4, with no clear D. This CDR3 is built from 14 residues. With 2 bases removed from V and 4 bases from J, the gap between germline ends came to 8 bases. Written as DNA, the CDR3 is TGTGCCAGCAGTTTAAACGGTTATAATGAAAAACTGTTTTTT. Residues: CASSLNGYNEKLFF.

The chain links TRBV5-1 to TRBJ1-2; the D gene is possibly TRBD1 (6 bases). The CDR3 runs to 15 residues. Germline CDR1 SGHRS, CDR2 YFSETQ. V was shortened by 3 bases and J by 5 bases, with 17 bases between the two germline ends. In nucleotides, the CDR3 is TGCGCCAGCAGCTCCCGTTCCGGGACAAAATATGGCTACACCTTC. As protein: CASSSRSGTKYGYTF.

The rearrangement uses TRBV5-1 and TRBJ2-1; 10 bases fit TRBD2. Germline assignment: CDR1 SGHRS and CDR2 YFSETQ. Germline trimming cut 6 bases from V and 3 bases from J; bases unmatched to any gene: 3. The CDR3 totals 14 residues. The CDR3 reads CASTSSGSYNEQFF. CDR3 coding DNA: TGCGCCAGCACCTCTAGCGGGAGCTACAATGAGCAGTTCTTC.

This clonotype appeared a few times. One junction end disagrees with the germline gene, perhaps due to a read error. V usage is TRBV12-3 or TRBV12-4 and J usage is TRBJ2-3; TRBD2 matches 11 bases. The CDR3 has 14 residues. CDR3 protein: CASSLAGGVDTQYF. The CDR3 bases are TGTGCCAGCAGTCTAGCGGGGGGCGTCGATACGCAGTATTTT.

The chain joins TRBV4-3 to TRBJ1-3; maybe TRBD1 (6 bases). Trimming pared 1 base from V and 0 bases from J, leaving 16 bases between. Germline CDR1 LGHNA, CDR2 YSLEER. The CDR3 length is 18 residues. In DNA, the CDR3 is TGCGCCAGCAGCCAAGTTGCCACAGGGCCCTTCTCTGGAAACACCATATATTTT. The encoded protein is CASSQVATGPFSGNTIYF.

This chain uses TRBV10-1 with TRBJ1-5; D is uncertain. The germline V gene has CDR1 WNHNN and CDR2 SYGVQD (reference sequence). This CDR3 has 12 amino acids. Trimming took 2 bases from V and 3 from J, leaving 2 bases between them. CDR3 amino acids: CASSETNQPQHF. For the CDR3, the DNA is TGCGCCAGCAGTGAGACCAATCAGCCCCAGCATTTT.

The chain links TRBV18 to TRBJ2-7; 8 bases align to TRBD2. Germline trimming cut 5 bases from V and 2 bases from J; bases unmatched to any gene: 5. The CDR3 has 14 amino acids. The V gene's germline CDR1 is KGHSH and CDR2 LQKENI. The CDR3 loop reads CASSESGSTYEQYF. As DNA, the CDR3 is TGTGCCAGCTCAGAGAGCGGGAGTACCTACGAGCAGTACTTC.

This clonotype showed up just a few times. The chain joins TRBV5-4 to TRBJ1-2; 10 bases line up with TRBD1. V dropped 4 bases and J dropped 2; count of bases not matched to a gene: 5. CDR3 length equals 15 residues. Germline CDR1 reads SGHNT; CDR2 reads YYREEE (reference sequence). The CDR3 protein is CASSPRTGGNYGYTF. DNA of the CDR3: TGTGCCAGCAGCCCCCGGACAGGGGGAAACTATGGCTACACCTTC.

V and J are TRBV5-1 and TRBJ2-1; a weak D match, TRBD2 (7 bases). Trimming took off 7 bases at V and 3 bases at J, with 14 bases between the two ends. Looked up from germline, CDR1 is SGHRS and CDR2 is YFSETQ. The CDR3 extends over 14 amino acids. The CDR3 DNA is TGCGCCAGCGCGGGGGCACCCATCTACAATGAGCAGTTCTTC. It specifies CASAGAPIYNEQFF. Using reference TRBV5-1 and TRBJ2-1 for the parts outside the CDR3, the full variable domain is KAGVTQTPRYLIKTRGQQVTLSCSPISGHRSVSWYQQTPGQGLQFLFEYFSETQRNKGNFPGRFSGRQFSNSRSEMNVSTLELGDSALYLCASAGAPIYNEQFFGPGTRLTVL.

This clonotype was seen a handful of times. The V call is TRBV5-1, the J call TRBJ2-1, with 12 bases matching TRBD2. The CDR3 loop spans 18 amino acids. The germline V gene encodes CDR1 SGHRS and CDR2 YFSETQ. V shed 1 base and J 0 bases; nucleotides not matched to a gene: 5. The CDR3 sequence: CASSLTSGRILSYNEQFF. The CDR3 DNA follows: TGCGCCAGCAGCTTGACTAGCGGGAGGATTCTCTCCTACAATGAGCAGTTCTTC.

The CDR3 DNA reads TGTGCCAGCAGGAAAGGGCCGCTCGGGGTTATCGGGGATTCACCCCTCCACTTT. Translation: CASRKGPLGVIGDSPLHF. The chain has TRBV6-1 and TRBJ1-6; no firm D call. With 6 bases removed from V and 8 bases from J, the gap between germline ends came to 26 bases. This CDR3 contains 18 residues. Germline V lookup: CDR1 MNHNS, CDR2 SASEGT.